This record covers a single TCR beta chain. How the authors handled the data: Reference gene primers were amplified, and this amplification served to estimate nucleated cell counts. TCRdb keeps only in-frame clones here, not all; method: immunoSEQ multiplex PCR. V, J and clone size are those of that table, while D and trimming were read from the DNA. This table holds 90,000 or so clones, over 80% found once. This entry is derived from a study of blood T cell repertoires in COVID-19. Across the whole study: COVID-19 samples, acute and convalescent, were from the United States, Italy and Spain. Nucleic acid was either cDNA or gDNA, and it came from T cells, B-cell-depleted T cells, or PBMCs.

J was trimmed by 5 bases and V by 5 bases; bases with no gene match: 7. The CDR3 has 15 amino acids. Germline values: CDR1 KGHDR, CDR2 SFDVKD. V and J are TRBV24-1 and TRBJ2-5, with 10 nucleotides matching TRBD2. Source material: peripheral blood. The TCR originated in a human donor with active COVID-19. The donor label of this sample is uncertain. The CDR3 sequence is CATSVSGGAVETQYF. The CDR3 DNA sequence: TGTGCCACCAGTGTAAGCGGGGGGGCCGTGGAGACCCAGTACTTC.